The entry that follows covers one TCR beta chain sequence. Its antigen remains unidentified. The CDR3 consists of 16 residues. Germline V gene data show CDR1 as SGHVT and CDR2 as SQSDAQ. Trimming shortened V by 1 base and J by 4 bases, and 14 bases separated the two germline ends. The data belong to a study of T cell repertoires in cytomegalovirus infection. Overall study context: Public TCR beta signature analysis indicated the presence of both CMV infection and matching HLA type.

TCRdb analysed the reads with MiXCR anew, one entry per CDR3 protein. The sample holds more than 45,000 distinct CDR3 sequences, more than 25% seen once. Findings of the study overall: Identification of carriers of CMV plus the relevant HLA was performed using cumulative public TCR beta family frequency. The ex vivo response showed dominance by HLA-C-restricted CMV-specific TCR beta clonotypes.

Sample: PBMCs, sequenced either directly or after in vitro stimulation (not recorded which). This TCR came from a human donor in good health (CMV status not recorded). Some clones in this sample may be carry-over from other donors' samples. The rearrangement joins TRBV7-4 to TRBJ2-1, with D perhaps matching TRBD1 (6 bases). The CDR3 nucleotides are TGTGCCAGCAGCTTAGGTTTGAGGGGACAATACAATGAGCAGTTCTTC. Its translation: CASSLGLRGQYNEQFF.